This TCR beta chain is from a study of cytomegalovirus exposure and HLA in healthy donors. As for the study in general: Early release data held 80 million to 100 million unique TCRs from HLA-typed donors.

On this clone: Its antigen is unknown.

Vbeta (60) and Jbeta (13) primers were used in the PCR. Generated by immunoSEQ multiplex PCR, the TCRdb table keeps only in-frame clones and is missing some. Found here are 150,000 to 200,000 clones, 65% to 70% of them singletons; the top ten hold 4% to 5.5%. Germline V gene data show CDR1 as MGHRA and CDR2 as YSYEKL. V lost 3 bases, J lost 4 bases, and 12 bases stayed unmatched. This CDR3 has 16 residues. Study outcomes and limitations: Among TCR beta chains of equal frequency, HLA-associated ones were more clonally expanded in a later analysis.

Sequencing used PBMCs. The receptor comes from a woman between 18 and 29 years old in good health and CMV-seropositive. The chain recombines TRBV4-1 with TRBJ2-7, with 7 bases aligning to TRBD1. The CDR3 coding sequence is TGCGCCAGCAGCCACCCGACAGGGTCTTTCCTTTACGAGCAGTACTTC. It translates to CASSHPTGSFLYEQYF.